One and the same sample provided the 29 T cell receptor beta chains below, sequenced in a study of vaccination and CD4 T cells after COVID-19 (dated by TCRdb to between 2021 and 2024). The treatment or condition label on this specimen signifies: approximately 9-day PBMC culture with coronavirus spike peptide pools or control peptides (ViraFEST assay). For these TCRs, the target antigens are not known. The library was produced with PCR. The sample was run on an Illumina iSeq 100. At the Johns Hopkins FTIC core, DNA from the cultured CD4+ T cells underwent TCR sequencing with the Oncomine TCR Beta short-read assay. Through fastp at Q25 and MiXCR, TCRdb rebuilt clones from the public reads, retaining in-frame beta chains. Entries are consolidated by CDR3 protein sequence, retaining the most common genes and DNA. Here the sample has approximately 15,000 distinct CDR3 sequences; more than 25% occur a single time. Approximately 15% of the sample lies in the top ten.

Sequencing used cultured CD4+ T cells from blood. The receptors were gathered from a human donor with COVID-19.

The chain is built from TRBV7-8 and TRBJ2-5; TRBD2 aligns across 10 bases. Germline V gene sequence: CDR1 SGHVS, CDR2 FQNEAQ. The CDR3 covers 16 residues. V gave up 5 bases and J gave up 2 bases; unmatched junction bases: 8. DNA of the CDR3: TGTGCCAGCAGCCACCTAGCGGGGGTCGGTCAAGAGACCCAGTACTTC. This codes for CASSHLAGVGQETQYF.

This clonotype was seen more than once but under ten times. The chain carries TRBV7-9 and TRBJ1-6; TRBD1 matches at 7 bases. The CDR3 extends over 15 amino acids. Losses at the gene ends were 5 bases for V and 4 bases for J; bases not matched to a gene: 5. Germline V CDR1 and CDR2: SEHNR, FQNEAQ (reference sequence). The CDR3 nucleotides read TGTGCCAGCAGCCCAGGGGGGCAATATAATTCACCCCTCCACTTT. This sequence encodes CASSPGGQYNSPLHF.

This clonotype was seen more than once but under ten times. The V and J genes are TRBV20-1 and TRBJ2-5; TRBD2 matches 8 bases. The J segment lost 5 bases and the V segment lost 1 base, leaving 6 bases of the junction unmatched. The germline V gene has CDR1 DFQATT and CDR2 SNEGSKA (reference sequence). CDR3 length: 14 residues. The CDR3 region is CSARAAQRGETQYF. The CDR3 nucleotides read TGCAGTGCTAGAGCGGCCCAGCGGGGGGAGACCCAGTACTTC.

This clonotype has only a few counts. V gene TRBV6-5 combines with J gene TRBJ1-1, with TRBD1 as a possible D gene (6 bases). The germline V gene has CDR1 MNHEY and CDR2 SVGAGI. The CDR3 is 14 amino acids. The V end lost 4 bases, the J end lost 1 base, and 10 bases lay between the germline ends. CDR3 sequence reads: CASSSGTSNTEAFF. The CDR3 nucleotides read TGTGCCAGCAGTTCCGGGACATCGAACACTGAAGCTTTCTTT.

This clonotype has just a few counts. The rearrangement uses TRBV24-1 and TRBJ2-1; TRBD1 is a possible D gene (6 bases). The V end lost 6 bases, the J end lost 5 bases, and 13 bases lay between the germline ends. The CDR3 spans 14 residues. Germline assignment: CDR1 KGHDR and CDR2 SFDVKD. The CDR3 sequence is CATSFQDSNNEQFF. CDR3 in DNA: TGTGCCACCAGTTTCCAGGACAGCAACAATGAGCAGTTCTTC.

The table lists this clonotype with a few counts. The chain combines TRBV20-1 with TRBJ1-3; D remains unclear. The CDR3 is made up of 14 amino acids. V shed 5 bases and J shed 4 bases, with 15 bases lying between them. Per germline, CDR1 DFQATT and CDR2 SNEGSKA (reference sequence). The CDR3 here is CSASLSQLGNTIYF. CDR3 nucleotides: TGCAGTGCTTCCTTGAGTCAGCTCGGAAACACCATATATTTT.

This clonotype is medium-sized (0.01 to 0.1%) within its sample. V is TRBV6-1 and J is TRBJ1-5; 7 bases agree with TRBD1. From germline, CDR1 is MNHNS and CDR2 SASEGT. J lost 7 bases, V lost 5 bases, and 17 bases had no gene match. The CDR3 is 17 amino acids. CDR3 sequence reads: CASSRPGQNNGRQPQHF. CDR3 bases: TGTGCCAGCAGTAGACCGGGACAGAACAACGGGCGGCAGCCCCAGCATTTT.

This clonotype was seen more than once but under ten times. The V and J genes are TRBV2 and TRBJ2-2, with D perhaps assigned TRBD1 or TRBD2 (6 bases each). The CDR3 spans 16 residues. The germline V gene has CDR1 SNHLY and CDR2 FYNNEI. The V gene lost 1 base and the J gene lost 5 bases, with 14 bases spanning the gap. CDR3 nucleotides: TGTGCCAGCAGTGAAGATGGGGGGCGGAGGACCGGGGAGCTGTTTTTT. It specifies CASSEDGGRRTGELFF. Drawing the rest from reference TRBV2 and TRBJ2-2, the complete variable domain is EPEVTQTPSHQVTQMGQEVILRCVPISNHLYFYWYRQILGQKVEFLVSFYNNEISEKSEIFDDQFSVERPDGSNFTLKIRSTKLEDSAMYFCASSEDGGRRTGELFFGEGSRLTVL.

The CDR3 sequence: CSVDVRVGQKETQYF. Written as DNA, the CDR3 is TGCAGCGTTGACGTTAGAGTAGGCCAGAAAGAGACCCAGTACTTC. The chain joins TRBV29-1 to TRBJ2-5; D ambiguous. V lost 3 bases and J lost 3, with 17 bases in between. The V gene's germline CDR1 is SQVTM and CDR2 ANQGSEA. This CDR3 comprises 15 residues.

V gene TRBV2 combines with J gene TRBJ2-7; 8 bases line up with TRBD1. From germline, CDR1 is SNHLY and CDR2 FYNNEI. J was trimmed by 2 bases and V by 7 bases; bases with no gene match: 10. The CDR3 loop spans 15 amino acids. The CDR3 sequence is CASTRQGIRAYEQYF. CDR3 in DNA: TGTGCCAGCACTAGACAGGGGATCAGGGCCTACGAGCAGTACTTC.

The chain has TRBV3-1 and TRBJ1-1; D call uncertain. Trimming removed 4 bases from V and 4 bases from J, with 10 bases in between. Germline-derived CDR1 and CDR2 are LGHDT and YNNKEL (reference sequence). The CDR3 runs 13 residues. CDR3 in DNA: TGTGCCAGCAGCCCCGGACGGGGCACTGAAGCTTTCTTT. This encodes CASSPGRGTEAFF.

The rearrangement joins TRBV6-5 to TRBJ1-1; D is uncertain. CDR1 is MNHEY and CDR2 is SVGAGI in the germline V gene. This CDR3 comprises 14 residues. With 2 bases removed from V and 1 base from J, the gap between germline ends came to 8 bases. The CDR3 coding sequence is TGTGCCAGCAGTTACAAGGCCAAGAACACTGAAGCTTTCTTT. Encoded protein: CASSYKAKNTEAFF.

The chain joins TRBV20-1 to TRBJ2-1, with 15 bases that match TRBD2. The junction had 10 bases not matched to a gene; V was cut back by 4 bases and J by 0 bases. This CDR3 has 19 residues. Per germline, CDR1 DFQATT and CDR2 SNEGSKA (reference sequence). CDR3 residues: CSAKPVGLAGGSSYNEQFF. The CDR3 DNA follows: TGCAGTGCTAAGCCTGTAGGACTAGCGGGGGGGAGCTCCTACAATGAGCAGTTCTTC.

The CDR3 reads CASSSETGGTDTQYF. CDR3 in DNA: TGCGCCAGCAGCAGCGAAACTGGAGGGACAGATACGCAGTATTTT. The chain uses TRBV5-1 and TRBJ2-3; D may be TRBD2 (6 bases). CDR1 is SGHRS, CDR2 YFSETQ, per germline. CDR3 length: 15 amino acids. V was cut by 4 bases and J by 3 bases, with 15 bases left in between.

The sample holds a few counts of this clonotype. The CDR3 DNA reads as TGTGCCAGCAGTCTTCGGACGGGTCTTAGCAATCAGCCCCAGCATTTT. Its protein product is CASSLRTGLSNQPQHF. This chain joins TRBV4-2 and TRBJ1-5, with unresolved D. Germline values: CDR1 LGHNA, CDR2 YNFKEQ. Between the trimmed V and J ends, which lost 6 bases and 0 bases, there was a span of 15 bases. The CDR3 loop spans 16 amino acids.

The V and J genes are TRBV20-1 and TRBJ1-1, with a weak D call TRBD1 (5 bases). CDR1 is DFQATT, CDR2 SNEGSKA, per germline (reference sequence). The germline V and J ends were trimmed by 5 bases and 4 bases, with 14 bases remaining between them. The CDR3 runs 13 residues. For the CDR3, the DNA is TGCAGTGCTGAGTGGGGCGGCACCACTGAAGCTTTCTTT. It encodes CSAEWGGTTEAFF.

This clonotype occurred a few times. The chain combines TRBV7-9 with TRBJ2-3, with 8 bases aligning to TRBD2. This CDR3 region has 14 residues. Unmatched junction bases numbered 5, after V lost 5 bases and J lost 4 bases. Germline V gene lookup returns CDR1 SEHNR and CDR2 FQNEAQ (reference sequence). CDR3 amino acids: CASSISGAADTQYF. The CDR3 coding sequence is TGTGCCAGCAGCATTAGCGGGGCCGCAGATACGCAGTATTTT.

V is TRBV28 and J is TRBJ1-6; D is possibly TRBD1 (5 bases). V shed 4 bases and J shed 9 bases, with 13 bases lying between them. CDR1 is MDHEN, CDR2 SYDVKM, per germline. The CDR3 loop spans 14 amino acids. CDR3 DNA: TGTGCCAGCAGTTCACCGGGACGGGGTTCACCCCTCCACTTT. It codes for CASSSPGRGSPLHF.

The CDR3 reads CSAMDSHSGNTIYF. CDR3 DNA sequence: TGCAGTGCTATGGACAGCCACTCTGGAAACACCATATATTTT. The gene calls are TRBV20-1 and TRBJ1-3; tentative D call: TRBD1 (6 bases). Trimming shortened V by 4 bases and J by 0 bases, and 10 bases separated the two germline ends. Germline assignment: CDR1 DFQATT and CDR2 SNEGSKA (reference sequence). The CDR3 has 14 residues.

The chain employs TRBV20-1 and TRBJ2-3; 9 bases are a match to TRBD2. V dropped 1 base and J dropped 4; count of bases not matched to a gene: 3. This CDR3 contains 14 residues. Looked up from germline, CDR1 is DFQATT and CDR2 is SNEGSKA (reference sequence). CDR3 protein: CSARVGTSPDTQYF. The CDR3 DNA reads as TGCAGTGCTAGAGTGGGGACTAGCCCAGATACGCAGTATTTT.

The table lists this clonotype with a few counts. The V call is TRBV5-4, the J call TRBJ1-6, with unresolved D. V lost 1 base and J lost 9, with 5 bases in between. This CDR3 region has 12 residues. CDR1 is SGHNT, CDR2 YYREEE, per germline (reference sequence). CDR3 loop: CASSLRGSPLHF. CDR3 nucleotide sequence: TGTGCCAGCAGCTTGCGCGGTTCACCCCTCCACTTT.

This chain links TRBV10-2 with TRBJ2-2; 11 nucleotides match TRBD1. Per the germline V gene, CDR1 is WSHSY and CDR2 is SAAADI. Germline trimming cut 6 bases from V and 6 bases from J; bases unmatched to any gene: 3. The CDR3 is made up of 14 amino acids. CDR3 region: CASSRTGGPGELFF. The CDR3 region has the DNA TGCGCCAGCAGCAGGACAGGGGGCCCCGGGGAGCTGTTTTTT.

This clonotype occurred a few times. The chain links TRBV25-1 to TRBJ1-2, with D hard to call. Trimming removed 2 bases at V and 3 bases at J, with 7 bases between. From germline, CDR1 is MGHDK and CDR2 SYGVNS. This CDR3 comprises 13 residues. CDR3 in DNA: TGTGCCAGCAGTGAACGGACGGACTATGGCTACACCTTC. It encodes CASSERTDYGYTF.

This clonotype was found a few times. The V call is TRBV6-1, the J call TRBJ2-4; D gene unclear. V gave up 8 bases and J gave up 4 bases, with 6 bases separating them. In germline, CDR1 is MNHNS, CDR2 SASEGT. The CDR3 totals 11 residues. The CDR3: CASVGKNIQYF. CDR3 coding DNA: TGTGCCAGCGTAGGGAAAAACATTCAGTACTTC.

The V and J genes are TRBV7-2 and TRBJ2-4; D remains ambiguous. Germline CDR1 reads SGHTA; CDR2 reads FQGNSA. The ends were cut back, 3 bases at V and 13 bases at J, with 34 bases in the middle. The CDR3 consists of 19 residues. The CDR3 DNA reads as TGTGCCAGCAGCTTGGGGATCAGGCTGGCAACGGATAGAACTAACACCCAGTACTTC. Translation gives CASSLGIRLATDRTNTQYF.

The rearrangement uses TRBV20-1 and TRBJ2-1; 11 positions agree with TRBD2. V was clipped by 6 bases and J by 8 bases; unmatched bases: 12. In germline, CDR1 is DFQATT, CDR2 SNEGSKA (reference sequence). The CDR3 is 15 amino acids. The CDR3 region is CSAPKLAGVMDEQFF. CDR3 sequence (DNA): TGCAGTGCGCCTAAACTAGCGGGGGTGATGGATGAGCAGTTCTTC.

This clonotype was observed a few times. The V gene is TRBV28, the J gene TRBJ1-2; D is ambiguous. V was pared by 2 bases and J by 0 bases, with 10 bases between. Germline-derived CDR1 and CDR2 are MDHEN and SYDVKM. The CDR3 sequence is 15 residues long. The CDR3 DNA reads TGTGCCAGCAGTTTAGTTGGGGTTGCTAACTATGGCTACACCTTC. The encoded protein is CASSLVGVANYGYTF.

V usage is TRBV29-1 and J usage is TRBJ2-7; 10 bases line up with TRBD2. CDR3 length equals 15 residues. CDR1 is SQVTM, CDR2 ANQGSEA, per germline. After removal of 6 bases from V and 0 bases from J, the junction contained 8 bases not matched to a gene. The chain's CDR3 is CSVGTSAVTSYEQYF. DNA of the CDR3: TGCAGCGTGGGGACTAGCGCCGTTACCTCCTACGAGCAGTACTTC.

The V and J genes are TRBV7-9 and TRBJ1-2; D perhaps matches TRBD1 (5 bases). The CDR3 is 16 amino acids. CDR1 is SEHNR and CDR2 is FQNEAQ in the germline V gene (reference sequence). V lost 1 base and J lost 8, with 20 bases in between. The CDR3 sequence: CASSLGSSRGRDGYTF. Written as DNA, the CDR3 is TGTGCCAGCAGCTTAGGGTCTTCACGGGGAAGGGACGGCTACACCTTC. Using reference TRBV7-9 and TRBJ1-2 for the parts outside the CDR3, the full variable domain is DTGVSQNPRHKITKRGQNVTFRCDPISEHNRLYWYRQTLGQGPEFLTYFQNEAQLEKSRLLSDRFSAERPKGSFSTLEIQRTEQGDSAMYLCASSLGSSRGRDGYTFGSGTRLTVV.